This T cell receptor (beta chain) was recovered during a study of T-cell reconstitution after alpha-beta-depleted transplantation in children. V was cut by 8 bases and J by 3 bases, with 14 bases left in between. CDR1 is SQVTM and CDR2 is ANQGSEA in the germline V gene. This CDR3 has 13 amino acids. Study results and caveats: Counts and diversity of T cells one year after transplant came mostly from newly produced T cells. High day-60 TCRbeta diversity in some patients came from surviving recipient T cells and thymic progenitors. Several hundred graft clones that had expanded were reportedly the source of alpha-beta T cells about two months after transplant.

This sample's TCRbeta library carried unique molecular identifier barcodes. TCRdb re-derived calls from the PCR reads in MiXCR, one entry per CDR3 protein. Of 800,000 to 1,000,000 distinct CDR3 sequences in the sample, roughly 29% were seen once. This clonotype was detected a few times. Antigen specificity is unknown. The material sequenced was PBMCs, mostly from graft donor cells, taken 360 days after TCRalphabeta/CD19-depleted stem cell transplant. The chain has TRBV29-1 and TRBJ2-1, with D perhaps assigned TRBD1 or TRBD2 (6 bases each). The source of this sequence is a boy under three years old who had a stem cell transplant for SCID, so the T cells may come from the graft donor. The DNA of the CDR3 is TGCAGCTCTTGGGGGGCAAACTACAATGAGCAGTTCTTC. Residues: CSSWGANYNEQFF.